A single sample is the source of the 3 T cell receptor beta chains below, sequenced in a study of T cell repertoires in cytomegalovirus infection. TCRdb processed the reads anew with MiXCR; each CDR3 protein has one entry. Among about 530,000 distinct CDR3 sequences listed, around 27% were seen once. The sample taken for sequencing was PBMCs. Receptor source: a human donor in good health (CMV status not recorded). Some clones in this sample may be carry-over from other donors' samples.

J is TRBJ2-1 and V is TRBV30; the D gene is possibly TRBD1 (5 bases). Germline V gene sequence: CDR1 GTSNPN, CDR2 SVGIG (reference sequence). V lost 5 bases to trimming and J lost 9 bases, with 17 bases between them. CDR3 size: 13 residues. In DNA, the CDR3 is TGTGCCTGGGAGGCTCTGCAGGGCGGTGAGCAGTTCTTC. Translating it yields CAWEALQGGEQFF. The full variable domain, with the rest looked up from reference TRBV30 and TRBJ2-1, is SQTIHQWPATLVQPVGSPLSLECTVEGTSNPNLYWYRQAAGRGLQLLFYSVGIGQISSEVPQNLSASRPQDRQFILSSKKLLLSDSGFYLCAWEALQGGEQFFGPGTRLTVL.

This clonotype was seen a few times. The chain couples TRBV7-2 to TRBJ2-2, with 8 positions matching TRBD2. From germline, CDR1 is SGHTA and CDR2 FQGNSA. J was trimmed by 9 bases and V by 5 bases; bases with no gene match: 11. This CDR3 region has 15 residues. The CDR3 loop is CASSLSGSGIWELFF. The CDR3 DNA is TGTGCCAGCAGCCTGAGCGGGAGTGGTATCTGGGAGCTGTTTTTT.

This clonotype was observed a few times. The rearrangement uses TRBV9 and TRBJ2-1, with 9 bases that match TRBD2. The V segment lost 4 bases and the J segment 5 bases; nucleotides outside the gene matches: 7. Per the germline V gene, CDR1 is SGDLS and CDR2 is YYNGEE. This CDR3 has 15 residues. DNA for the CDR3: TGTGCCAGCAGCCCTTCTCAGCGGGGGGACAATGAGCAGTTCTTC. Encoded protein: CASSPSQRGDNEQFF.